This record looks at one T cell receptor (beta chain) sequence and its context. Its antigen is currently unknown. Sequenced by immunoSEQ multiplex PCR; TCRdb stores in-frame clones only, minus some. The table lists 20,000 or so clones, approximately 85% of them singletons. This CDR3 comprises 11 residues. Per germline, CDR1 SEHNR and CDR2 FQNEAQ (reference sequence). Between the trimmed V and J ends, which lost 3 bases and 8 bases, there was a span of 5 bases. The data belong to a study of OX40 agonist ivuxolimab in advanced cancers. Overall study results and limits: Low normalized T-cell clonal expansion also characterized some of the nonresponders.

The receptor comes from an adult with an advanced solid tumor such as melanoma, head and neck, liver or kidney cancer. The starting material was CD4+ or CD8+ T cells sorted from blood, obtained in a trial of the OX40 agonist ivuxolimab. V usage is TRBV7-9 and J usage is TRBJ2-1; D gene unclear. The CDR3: CASSFIHEQFF. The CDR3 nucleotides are TGTGCCAGCAGCTTCATCCATGAGCAGTTCTTC.